This TCR beta chain was sequenced during a study of cytomegalovirus exposure and HLA in healthy donors (dated by TCRdb to about 2017). Turning to the overall study: An earlier analysis of about 530 of the donors reported 276 Gb of sequence data and 90 million to 120 million unique TCR beta sequences obtained from 180 million or so T cells. In a later analysis, previously published TCR beta repertoires from 550 to 700 donors were re-analyzed and high-resolution HLA genotyping was added so that TCR occurrence patterns could be studied. The number of donors typed differed by locus, with about 629-630 for A, B, C, DRB1 and DQB1, around 500 for DQA1, some 570 for DPA1, and roughly 450 for DPB1. The genetic ancestry cluster associated with self-reported Caucasian donors included about 84% of the roughly 410 genotyped donors. An earlier analysis of 587 of the donors used high-throughput TCR beta sequencing to judge whether each TCR beta V gene segment behaved as functional or pseudogenic. A separate validation cohort of approximately 130 different subjects was used in addition to the approximately 640-subject first cohort. To predict cytomegalovirus infection status, the study brought together high-throughput TCR immunosequencing, statistical association of individual TCRs with disease status, and machine learning. Around 300 gigabases of sequencing data and 80 million or so unique TCR sequences were included in an early release covering about 700 HLA-typed donors. Across 398 genotyped donors of the cohort, an average of roughly 250,000 unique TCR beta nucleotide sequences per donor were sequenced, and 15% to 20% of those sequences were non-productive. A later genetic analysis took genome-wide SNP genotypes for 398 of the 666 donors and used that subset as a discovery cohort. The study was designed to test whether signatures of past pathogen exposure could be identified by cataloging public T cell receptors. About 5 DR-DQ haplotypes were handled as single units for association and clustering, since linkage in the cohort was strong. Donor age, sex, ethnicity and CMV serostatus were compiled together with the repertoire data. All discovery cohort repertoires had been generated on a single sequencing platform. Class I and class II HLA loci were covered by the typing at four-digit resolution. The study used immunosequencing to profile the T cell repertoires of 666 subjects and linked those repertoires to cytomegalovirus serostatus. In the later analysis, no new phenotypic data were used to find candidate immune exposures; instead, reliance was placed on TCR beta sequences and their occurrence across donors. Overall study results and their limits: In the study, 164 TCR beta chains were listed as associated with cytomegalovirus. The only immune exposure information available for the cohort was CMV serostatus. Some 15 rarely observed V segments, including chromosome 9 orphons, were excluded from the earlier analysis of about 610 of the donors because counts were too low. According to a later genetic analysis, donors in an Asian-associated ancestry cluster had fewer N-insertions in productive TCRs than the roughly 660-donor mean. Most CMV-associated TCR beta chains appeared to be HLA-restricted in a later analysis, and the HLA associations seemed to be driven largely by CMV exposure. When HLA alleles, especially DR and DQ, strongly co-occurred, attributing TCR associations to individual alleles was difficult. Compared with equally common non-associated chains, HLA-associated TCR beta chains in a later analysis were more clonally expanded and had lower generation probabilities. Linkage disequilibrium might explain the correlated functional status among segregating V segments, but an unknown experimental factor could not be excluded. In this cohort, only TCR beta chains were sequenced, and detectable features were limited by the absence of alpha or paired-chain data. A further reported finding was that TCR beta sequences accurately predicted the HLA-A and HLA-B alleles for most subjects in the first cohort. An association between a missense DCLRE1C variant and V-gene and J-gene trimming of TCR beta chains was found in a later genetic analysis and replicated in an independent cohort. At a false discovery rate of 0.05, a later analysis linked roughly 17,000 TCR beta sequences to specific HLA alleles. In a later analysis, TCR association rates were found to vary across HLA loci, with the most associated TCRs seen for DRB1 alleles and the fewest for HLA-C alleles. Most TCR sequences were seen in very few donors, while some public TCRs were found in many individuals. A few of the identified cytomegalovirus-associated TCR beta chains were confirmed in vitro to be specific for cytomegalovirus antigens. Cytomegalovirus status was reported to be diagnosed by the classifier with high specificity and sensitivity in both the original and validation cohorts. A cluster of highly shared sequence variants was judged likely to be a technical artifact of the sequencing pipeline. The 87-base-pair reads could not distinguish some IMGT-functional V segments, including TRBV6-2 and TRBV6-3, so those segments were excluded. Several of the top co-occurrence clusters appeared to be linked to parvovirus B19, influenza, CMV and Epstein-Barr virus, according to a later analysis. The authors suggested that the approach could potentially be generalized to other disease states and immunological phenotypes. Because some donors lacked HLA typing at each locus, the association tests relied only on the typed subset. Sequencing depth was assumed to be roughly uniform across donors in the presence/absence analyses, though that assumption may not hold. Broadly in line with IMGT annotations, most TCR beta V segments showed up in productive rearrangements about 87% or about 30% of the time in an earlier analysis of several hundred of the donors.

This clone has only a few counts. Its antigen is currently not known. No much larger clone exists at a distance of one base, and base qualities are not known. Library preparation was by the immunoSEQ multiplex PCR assay. For the multiplex PCR, a mixture combining 60 forward primers for TCR Vbeta segments and 13 reverse primers for TCR Jbeta segments was used. Amplification of the CDR3 region of rearranged TCR beta genes was performed with a multiplex PCR assay on genomic DNA. Amplified TCR beta libraries were sequenced as 87-base-pair reads on the Illumina HiSeq System. The authors' analysis ran thus. A later analysis tallied about 77 million unique TCR beta chains across the 550 to 850 repertoires, and approximately 12 million of those chains were shared by two or more donors. To remove PCR and sequencing errors, raw reads were error-corrected and collapsed into unique sequences using a nearest-neighbor algorithm that merged closely related sequences. Alignment of CDR3 sequences to IMGT reference sequences was used to assign V, D and J gene segments. Each retained sequence needed at least a six-nucleotide match to both a V gene segment and a J gene segment. Rearrangements were classified as productive when the CDR3 lacked stop codons and remained in frame with V and J, and all other rearrangements were classified as non-productive. Following IMGT convention, CDR3 was defined as the stretch from the second conserved V-encoded cysteine to the conserved J-encoded phenylalanine. The earlier analysis of about 560 of the donors excluded any sequence lacking an unambiguous match to a single V gene segment. An earlier analysis of several hundred of the donors classified V segments as functional when productive rearrangements were above 56.7% and as segregating when the standard deviation between donors was above 5%. A statistical classification framework was developed to diagnose cytomegalovirus status using the catalog of TCR beta chain sequences. In a later analysis, TCR nucleotide sequences were compared against IMGT/GENE-DB human TR gene sequences so that V and J genes could be assigned. A later analysis assigned CDR3 sequences and most-parsimonious VDJ recombination scenarios with the TCRdist pipeline. In a later analysis, each TCR beta chain was defined by its CDR3 amino acid sequence together with its V-gene family, and reads lacking a unique V-gene family were excluded. To address suspected cross-contamination and a sequencing artifact, a later analysis removed under 600 highly shared, low-generation-probability nucleotide sequences. In a later analysis, a clonal expansion index for each public chain was calculated from normalized within-repertoire ranks of inferred template counts. Generation probabilities in a later analysis came from a VDJ recombination model fitted to out-of-frame rearrangements, and those results were checked against IGoR. Hypergeometric tests were used in a later analysis to score TCR-TCR, TCR-HLA and TCR-CMV co-occurrence, with a repertoire-size bias correction applied to the TCR pairs. To estimate false discovery rates, a later analysis permuted the HLA or CMV assignments 20 times. A later analysis grouped co-occurring TCRs with DBSCAN, adding TCRdist sequence similarity when clustering within HLA-allele-positive subsets. Repertoires with fewer than 30,000 or more than 120,000 public chains were left out of co-occurrence clustering, as were four to six repertoires with anomalous nucleotide sharing. Held by TCRdb, this immuneACCESS table contains in-frame sequences only and omits some clones. Under half of the omission traces to an unresolved V gene where checked; the cause of the rest is unknown. Clone size and V and J calls were adopted from that table, with D and trimming inferred from the DNA. Counted in this sample were more than 140,000 clones; around 66% of them appeared once. Less than 3.5% of the sample is held by the ten biggest clonotypes.

Trimming accounts for 6 bases at V and 4 bases at J, while the number of junction bases matched to no gene is 8. The CDR3 holds 15 amino acids from the cysteine to the phenylalanine. Only CDR3 DNA is held: 45 bases, read in frame from base 1. CDR1 MNHEY and CDR2 SVGAGI are derived from the germline V gene. In total, 500 to 700 healthy bone marrow donors made up the cohort. At the time of sampling, all cohort members were nominally healthy, though unrecorded immune exposures were likely present. The donor tested CMV seropositive, placing the donor among the approximately 290 seropositive members of the cohort. A peripheral blood sample was collected from each donor, and TCR beta sequencing was performed on peripheral blood mononuclear cells. The Qiagen DNeasy Blood Extraction Kit was used to extract genomic DNA from the blood cell samples.

This clonotype was obtained from a woman in her 30s in good health and CMV-seropositive. Material for sequencing was PBMCs. The chain couples TRBV6-5 to TRBJ2-1, with 8 central nucleotides matching TRBD2. CDR3 region: CASSPGGGSYNEQFF. The sequenced DNA: TGTGCCAGCAGCCCCGGGGGGGGATCGTACAATGAGCAGTTCTTC.